This TCR beta chain was observed in a study of blood T cell repertoires in COVID-19. Study overall: COVID-19 samples from acute and convalescent phases originated in the United States, Italy and Spain. The cDNA or gDNA used as material had been derived from T cells, B-cell-depleted T cells, or PBMCs.

Source study methods: Reference gene primers were amplified, and this amplification served to estimate nucleated cell counts. Clones were sequenced by immunoSEQ multiplex PCR, and TCRdb holds only the in-frame ones, with some missing. The V and J calls and clone size were taken over from that table, and D and trimming were inferred from the DNA. The table lists roughly 260,000 clones, 80% to 90% of them singletons. V trimming: 2 bases; J trimming: 7 bases; junction bases outside the gene matches: 5. There are 15 residues in the CDR3. From germline, CDR1 is MNHEY and CDR2 SMNVEV (reference sequence). The sample consisted of peripheral blood. The TCR originated in a woman aged 40 to 49 with acute or convalescent COVID-19. The chain couples TRBV27 to TRBJ1-4, with 9 bases matching TRBD1. CDR3 region: CASSLTDRGGEKLFF. In nucleotides, the CDR3 is TGTGCCAGCAGTTTAACGGACAGGGGTGGTGAAAAACTGTTTTTT.